These 11 T cell receptor beta chains share one sample of origin, sequenced in a study of CD8+ T cells in alopecia areata. TCR sequencing used cDNA made by reverse transcription of extracted RNA. Sequencing was performed with immunoSEQ multiplex PCR; in TCRdb, only in-frame clones are kept and a portion is missing. The sample yields about 270,000 clones, without any singletons. The study sorted pooled cutaneous lymph node cells by CD4, CD8alpha, NKG2D, NKG2ACE and other markers. Sample: CD4+ T cells sorted from a lymph node. The receptors come from a C3H/HeJ mouse with alopecia areata. The mouse strain carries the MHC haplotype H2-k.

About this clone itself: Any gene name here is a mouse gene name. The CDR3 goes on 4 residues after the read ends, and that part is filled in from the germline J gene. This sample also contains other DNA sequences that code for the same CDR3. V is TRBV13-3 and J is TRBJ2-3; TRBD2 agrees at 7 bases. CDR3 length: 15 residues. Germline CDR1 NNHDY, CDR2 SYVADS. J was trimmed by 4 bases and V by 0 bases; bases with no gene match: 5. The CDR3 DNA, read in part, is TGTGCCAGCAGTGATGCACGGGGGGGTACAGAA. This codes for CASSDARGGTE. The complete CDR3 sequence is CASSDARGGTETLYF.

In regard to this clone: Gene names follow the mouse nomenclature. The DNA ends 4 residues before the CDR3 does, and the rest of the CDR3 is filled in from the germline J gene. Other DNA sequences in the sample encode the same CDR3. V is TRBV19 and J is TRBJ2-5; TRBD1 might be the D (6 bases). The CDR3 is 13 residues long. V was clipped by 4 bases and J by 1 base, with 7 bases between them. Germline V gene lookup returns CDR1 FNHDT and CDR2 SITEND (reference sequence). The sequenced part of the CDR3 DNA is TGTGCCAGCAGTCCAGGGGACCAAGAC. Encoded protein: CASSPGDQD. The entire CDR3 protein reads CASSPGDQDTQYF.

A word on this clone: The genes and germline here are from mouse. The CDR3 goes on 4 residues after the read ends, and that part is filled in from the germline J gene. The rearrangement joins TRBV13-2 to TRBJ2-1; 8 positions agree with TRBD2. The V and J ends lost 0 bases and 5 bases, in that order; junction bases with no gene match: 7. The CDR3 spans 16 residues. Germline CDR1 is NNHNN and CDR2 is SYGAGS (reference sequence). The covered CDR3 bases are TGTGCCAGCGGTGATGCACGGCTGGGGGGCCATGCT. It specifies CASGDARLGGHA. In full, the CDR3 reads CASGDARLGGHAEQFF.

This clone was found a few times. Gene names are the mouse ones. The read gets to within 4 residues of the CDR3 end, and the germline J gene fills in the rest. This chain links TRBV13-1 with TRBJ2-3; TRBD1 matches at 10 bases. Losses at the gene ends were 3 bases for V and 2 bases for J; bases not matched to a gene: 3. The germline CDR1 and CDR2 sequences are NSHNY and SYGAGN. The CDR3 has 15 residues. CDR3 bases read: TGTGCCAGCAGTGCGGACAGGGGGGTTGCAGAA. Translated: CASSADRGVAE. The full CDR3 is CASSADRGVAETLYF.

This clone was counted between two and nine times. Gene names refer to mouse genes. The CDR3 extends 3 residues past the end of the read, so its final part is completed from the germline J gene. V usage is TRBV2 and J usage is TRBJ1-6, with a possible D match to TRBD1 (5 bases). TRBJ1-6 is an open reading frame whose function is uncertain. CDR1 is LGHNA and CDR2 is YSYQKL in the germline V gene. CDR3 length equals 17 residues. The ends were cut back, 0 bases at V and 0 bases at J, with 9 bases in the middle. CDR3 residues: CASSQDQGPSYNSPLYF. The CDR3 bases that were read are TGTGCCAGCAGCCAAGATCAGGGCCCTTCCTATAATTCGCCC.

This clone has only a few counts. Gene and germline names: mouse. The read gets to within 4 residues of the CDR3 end, and the germline J gene fills in the rest. The rearrangement joins TRBV13-2 to TRBJ2-1; D not certain. V shed 4 bases and J shed 2 bases, with 7 bases lying between them. CDR1 and CDR2 (germline): NNHNN, SYGAGS (reference sequence). The CDR3 has 13 amino acids. The CDR3 sequence is CASGLPYYAEQFF. The CDR3 DNA, read in part, is TGTGCCAGCGGTCTGCCTTACTATGCT.

Worth noting for this clone: The genes are named according to mouse. Sequencing ends 4 residues short of the CDR3 end; the germline J gene provides the rest. The rearrangement joins TRBV19 to TRBJ2-3, with 8 nucleotides matching TRBD2. The CDR3 contains 15 residues. The V segment lost 5 bases and the J segment 3 bases; nucleotides outside the gene matches: 8. Germline loops: CDR1 FNHDT, CDR2 SITEND (reference sequence). CDR3 DNA, as far as it was read: TGTGCCAGCAGATTCTGGGGGGATAGAGCAGAA. Protein product: CASRFWGDRAE. The whole CDR3 protein is CASRFWGDRAETLYF.

This clone occurred a few times. Mouse gene names apply. The observed sequence ends 4 residues before the CDR3 terminus, with the missing tail filled in from the germline J gene. The same CDR3 also results from other DNA sequences found in this sample. J is TRBJ1-2 and V is TRBV4; 7 nucleotides agree with TRBD1. With V trimmed by 5 bases and J by 3 bases, 3 bases remained unmatched. The germline gives CDR1 LGHDT, CDR2 YNNKQL (reference sequence). This CDR3 has 13 amino acids. The CDR3 protein is CASSHRGDSDYTF. Partial CDR3 DNA: TGTGCCAGCAGCCACAGGGGTGACTCC.

This clone turned up a few times. The gene names here belong to mouse. The CDR3 end falls 4 residues outside the read, so it is completed with the germline J gene. The chain couples TRBV5 to TRBJ2-7; maybe TRBD1 (6 bases). The germline CDR1 and CDR2 sequences are LGHNA and YNLKQL (reference sequence). This CDR3 has 16 amino acids. The ends were cut back, 0 bases at V and 0 bases at J, with 12 bases in the middle. CDR3 protein: CASSQDYGTSSYEQYF. The DNA read from the CDR3 is TGTGCCAGCAGCCAAGATTACGGGACAAGCTCCTAT.

For this clone: Mouse names are used for the genes. Read data end 4 residues before the CDR3 end; the end is taken from the germline J gene. The gene calls are TRBV3 and TRBJ2-5; TRBD2 matches 11 bases. The trim removed 1 base at V and 1 base at J, leaving 1 base unmatched. The germline gives CDR1 SNHLY, CDR2 FYNGKV (reference sequence). The CDR3 has 16 residues. The sequenced part of the CDR3 DNA is TGTGCCAGCAGCTTAGGGACTGGGGGGCACCAAGAC. This gives the protein CASSLGTGGHQD. The CDR3 reads in full as CASSLGTGGHQDTQYF.

A note on this clone: Any gene name here is a mouse gene name. The DNA ends 4 residues before the CDR3 does, and the rest of the CDR3 is filled in from the germline J gene. V and J are TRBV19 and TRBJ2-7; D gene uncertain. Germline assignment: CDR1 FNHDT and CDR2 SITEND (reference sequence). CDR3 length equals 13 residues. V dropped 5 bases and J dropped 0 bases, with 9 bases sitting between them. The covered CDR3 bases are TGTGCCAGCAGGTCCAGGAGCTCCTAT. Its translation: CASRSRSSY. The whole CDR3 sequence is CASRSRSSYEQYF.